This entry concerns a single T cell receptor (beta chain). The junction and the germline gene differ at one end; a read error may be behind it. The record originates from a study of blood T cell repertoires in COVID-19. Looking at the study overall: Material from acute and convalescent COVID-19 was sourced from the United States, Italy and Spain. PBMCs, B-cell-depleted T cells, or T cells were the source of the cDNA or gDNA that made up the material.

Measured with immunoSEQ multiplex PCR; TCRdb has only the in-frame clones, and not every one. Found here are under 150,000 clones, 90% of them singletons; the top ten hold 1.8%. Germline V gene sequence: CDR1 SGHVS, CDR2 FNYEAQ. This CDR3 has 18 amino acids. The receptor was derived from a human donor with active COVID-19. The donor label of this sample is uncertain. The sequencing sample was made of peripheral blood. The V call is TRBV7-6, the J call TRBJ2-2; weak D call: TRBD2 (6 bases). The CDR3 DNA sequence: TGTGCCAGCAGTTTAGCATCGGGCGGGGTCGCGAACACCGGGGAGCTGTTTTTT. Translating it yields CASSLASGGVANTGELFF.